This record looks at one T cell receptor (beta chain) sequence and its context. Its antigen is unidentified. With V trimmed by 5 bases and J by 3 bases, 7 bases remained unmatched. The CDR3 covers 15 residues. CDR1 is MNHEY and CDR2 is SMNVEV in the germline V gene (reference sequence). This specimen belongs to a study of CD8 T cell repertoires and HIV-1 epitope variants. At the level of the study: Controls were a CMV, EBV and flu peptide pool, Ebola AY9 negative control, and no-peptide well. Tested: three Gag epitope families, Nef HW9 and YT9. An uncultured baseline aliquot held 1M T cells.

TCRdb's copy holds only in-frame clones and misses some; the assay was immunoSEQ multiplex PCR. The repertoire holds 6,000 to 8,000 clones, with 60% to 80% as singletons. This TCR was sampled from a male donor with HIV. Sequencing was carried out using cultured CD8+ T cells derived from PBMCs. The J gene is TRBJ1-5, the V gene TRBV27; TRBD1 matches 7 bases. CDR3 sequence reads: CASSPDRVYNQPQHF. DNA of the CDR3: TGTGCCAGCAGTCCCGACAGGGTGTACAATCAGCCCCAGCATTTT.